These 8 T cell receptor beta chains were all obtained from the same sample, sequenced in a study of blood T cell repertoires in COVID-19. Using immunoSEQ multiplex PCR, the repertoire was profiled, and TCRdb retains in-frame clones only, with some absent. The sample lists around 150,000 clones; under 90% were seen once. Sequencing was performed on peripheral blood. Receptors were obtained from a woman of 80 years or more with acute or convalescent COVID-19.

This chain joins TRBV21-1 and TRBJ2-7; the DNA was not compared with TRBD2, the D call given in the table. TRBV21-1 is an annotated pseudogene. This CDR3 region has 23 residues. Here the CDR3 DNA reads TGTGCCAGCAGCGGGGGAATTTCGCCAGTCGGGACTAGCGGGAGACCCCCTCACTACGAGCAGTACTTC. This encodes CASSGGISPVGTSGRPPHYEQYF.

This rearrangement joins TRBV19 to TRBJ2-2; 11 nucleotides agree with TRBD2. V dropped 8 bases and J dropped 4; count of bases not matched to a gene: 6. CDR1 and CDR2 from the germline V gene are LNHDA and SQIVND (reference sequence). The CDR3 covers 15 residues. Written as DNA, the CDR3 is TGTGCCAGTGGCAGACTAGCGGGGTTCACCGGGGAGCTGTTTTTT. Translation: CASGRLAGFTGELFF.

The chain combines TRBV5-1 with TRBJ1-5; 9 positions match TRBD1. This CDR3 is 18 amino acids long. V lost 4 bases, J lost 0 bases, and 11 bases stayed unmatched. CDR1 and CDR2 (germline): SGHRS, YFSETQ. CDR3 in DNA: TGCGCCAGCAGCCGGACAAAACAGGGGGCTTATAGCAATCAGCCCCAGCATTTT. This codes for CASSRTKQGAYSNQPQHF.

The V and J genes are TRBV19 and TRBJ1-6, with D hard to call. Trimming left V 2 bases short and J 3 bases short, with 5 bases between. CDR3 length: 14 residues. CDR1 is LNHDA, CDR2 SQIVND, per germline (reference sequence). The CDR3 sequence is CASSINSYNSPLHF. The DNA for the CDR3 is TGTGCCAGTAGTATAAACAGCTATAATTCACCCCTCCACTTT.

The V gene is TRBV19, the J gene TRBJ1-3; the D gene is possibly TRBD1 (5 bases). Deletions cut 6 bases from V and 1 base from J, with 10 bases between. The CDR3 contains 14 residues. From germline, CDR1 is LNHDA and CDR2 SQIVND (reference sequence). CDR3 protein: CASRTDISGNTIYF. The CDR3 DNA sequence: TGTGCCAGTAGAACGGACATATCTGGAAACACCATATATTTT. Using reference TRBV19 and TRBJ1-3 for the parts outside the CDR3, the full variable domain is DGGITQSPKYLFRKEGQNVTLSCEQNLNHDAMYWYRQDPGQGLRLIYYSQIVNDFQKGDIAEGYSVSREKKESFPLTVTSAQKNPTAFYLCASRTDISGNTIYFGEGSWLTVV.

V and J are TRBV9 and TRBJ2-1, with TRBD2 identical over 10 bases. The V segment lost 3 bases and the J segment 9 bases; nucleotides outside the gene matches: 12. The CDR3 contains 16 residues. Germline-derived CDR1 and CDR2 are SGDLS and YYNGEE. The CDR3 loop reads CASSASWGLAGVEQFF. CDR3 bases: TGTGCCAGCAGCGCCTCATGGGGGCTAGCGGGGGTTGAGCAGTTCTTC.

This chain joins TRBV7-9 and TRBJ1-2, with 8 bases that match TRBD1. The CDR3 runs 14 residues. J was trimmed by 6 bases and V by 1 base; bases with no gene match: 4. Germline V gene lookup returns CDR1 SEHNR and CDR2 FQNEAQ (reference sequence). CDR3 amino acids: CASSLGQGWNGYTF. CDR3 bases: TGTGCCAGCAGCTTAGGACAGGGGTGGAATGGCTACACCTTC.

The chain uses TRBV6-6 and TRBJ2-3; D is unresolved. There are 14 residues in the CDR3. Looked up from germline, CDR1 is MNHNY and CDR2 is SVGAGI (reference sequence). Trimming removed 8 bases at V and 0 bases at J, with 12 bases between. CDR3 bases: TGTGCCAGCCGTACAGCCCAGAGCACAGATACGCAGTATTTT. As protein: CASRTAQSTDTQYF.